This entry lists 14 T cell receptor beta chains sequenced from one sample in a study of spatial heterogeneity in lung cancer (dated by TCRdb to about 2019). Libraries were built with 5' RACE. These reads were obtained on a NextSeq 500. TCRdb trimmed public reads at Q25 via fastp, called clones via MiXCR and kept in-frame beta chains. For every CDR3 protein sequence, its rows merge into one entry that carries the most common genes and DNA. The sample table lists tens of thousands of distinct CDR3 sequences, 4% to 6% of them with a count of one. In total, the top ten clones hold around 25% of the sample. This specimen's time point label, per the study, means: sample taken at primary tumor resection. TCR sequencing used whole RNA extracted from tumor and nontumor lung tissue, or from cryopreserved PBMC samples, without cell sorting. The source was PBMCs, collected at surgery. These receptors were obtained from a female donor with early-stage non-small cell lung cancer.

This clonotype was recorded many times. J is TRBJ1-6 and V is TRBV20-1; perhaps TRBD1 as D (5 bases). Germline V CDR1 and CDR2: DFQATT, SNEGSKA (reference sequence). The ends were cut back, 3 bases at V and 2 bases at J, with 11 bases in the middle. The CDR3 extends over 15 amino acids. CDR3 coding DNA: TGCAGTGCTAGGGCGGGACTCGCCTATAATTCACCCCTCCACTTT. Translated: CSARAGLAYNSPLHF.

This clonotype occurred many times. CDR3 bases: TGTGCCAGCACCGACGGGGGCCGGGACACCGGGGAGCTGTTTTTT. The encoded protein is CASTDGGRDTGELFF. The chain combines TRBV7-3 with TRBJ2-2, with D perhaps given as TRBD1 or TRBD2 (6 bases each). The CDR3 has 15 amino acids. V was trimmed by 7 bases and J by 3 bases, leaving 15 bases between them. CDR1 and CDR2 from the germline V gene are SGHTA and FQGTGA. The full variable domain, rest sourced from reference TRBV7-3 and TRBJ2-2, is GAGVSQTPSNKVTEKGKYVELRCDPISGHTALYWYRQSLGQGPEFLIYFQGTGAADDSGLPNDRFFAVRPEGSVSTLKIQRTERGDSAVYLCASTDGGRDTGELFFGEGSRLTVL.

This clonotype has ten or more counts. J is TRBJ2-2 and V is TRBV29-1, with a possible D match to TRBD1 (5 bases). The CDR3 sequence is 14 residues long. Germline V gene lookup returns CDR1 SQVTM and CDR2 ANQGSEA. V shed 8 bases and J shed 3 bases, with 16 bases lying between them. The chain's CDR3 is CSTLGRGDTGELFF. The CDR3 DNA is TGCAGCACCTTGGGTAGGGGCGACACCGGGGAGCTGTTTTTT.

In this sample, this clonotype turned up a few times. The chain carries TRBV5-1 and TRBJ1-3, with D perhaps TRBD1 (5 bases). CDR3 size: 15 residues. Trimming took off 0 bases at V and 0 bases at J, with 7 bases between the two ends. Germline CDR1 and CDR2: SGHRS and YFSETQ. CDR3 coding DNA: TGCGCCAGCAGCTTGGGGGGGAACTCTGGAAACACCATATATTTT. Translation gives CASSLGGNSGNTIYF.

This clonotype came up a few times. This CDR3 is CAWSGGDEQYF. DNA of the CDR3: TGTGCCTGGAGTGGAGGGGACGAGCAGTACTTC. V is TRBV30 and J is TRBJ2-7, with D perhaps matching TRBD1 or TRBD2 (5 bases each). Germline CDR1 GTSNPN, CDR2 SVGIG (reference sequence). This CDR3 has 11 residues. Trimming pared 1 base from V and 5 bases from J, leaving 6 bases between.

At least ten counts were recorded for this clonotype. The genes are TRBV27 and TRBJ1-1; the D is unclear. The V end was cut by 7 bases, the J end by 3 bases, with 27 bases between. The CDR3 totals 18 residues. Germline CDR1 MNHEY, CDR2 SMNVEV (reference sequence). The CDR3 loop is CASNPSFRVIRHYTEAFF. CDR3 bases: TGTGCCAGCAACCCCTCCTTTAGGGTAATTAGACATTACACTGAAGCTTTCTTT.

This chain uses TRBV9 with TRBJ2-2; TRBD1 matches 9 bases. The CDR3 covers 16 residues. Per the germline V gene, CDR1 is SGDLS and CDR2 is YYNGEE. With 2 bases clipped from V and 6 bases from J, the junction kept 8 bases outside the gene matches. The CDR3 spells CASSVTGGAIAGELFF. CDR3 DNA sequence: TGTGCCAGCAGCGTTACAGGGGGCGCGATTGCCGGGGAGCTGTTTTTT.

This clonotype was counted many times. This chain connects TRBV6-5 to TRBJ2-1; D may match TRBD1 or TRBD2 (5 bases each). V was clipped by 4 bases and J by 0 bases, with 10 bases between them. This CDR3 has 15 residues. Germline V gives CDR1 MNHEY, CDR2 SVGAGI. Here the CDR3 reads CASSSGTASYNEQFF. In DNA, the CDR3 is TGTGCCAGCAGTTCCGGGACCGCCTCCTACAATGAGCAGTTCTTC.

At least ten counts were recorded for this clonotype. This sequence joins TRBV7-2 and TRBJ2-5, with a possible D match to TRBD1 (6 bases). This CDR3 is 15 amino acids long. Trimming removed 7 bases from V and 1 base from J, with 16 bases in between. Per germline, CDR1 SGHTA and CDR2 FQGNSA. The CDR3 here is CASNLVDRSQETQYF. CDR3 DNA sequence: TGTGCCAGCAACTTGGTGGACAGATCCCAAGAGACCCAGTACTTC.

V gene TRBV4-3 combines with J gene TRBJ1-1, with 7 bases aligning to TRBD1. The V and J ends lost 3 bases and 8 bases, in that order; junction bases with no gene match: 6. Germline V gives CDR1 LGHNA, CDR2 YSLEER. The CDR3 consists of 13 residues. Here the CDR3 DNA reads TGCGCCAGCAGCCAGATGAGGGGGCTGGAAGCTTTCTTT. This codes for CASSQMRGLEAFF.

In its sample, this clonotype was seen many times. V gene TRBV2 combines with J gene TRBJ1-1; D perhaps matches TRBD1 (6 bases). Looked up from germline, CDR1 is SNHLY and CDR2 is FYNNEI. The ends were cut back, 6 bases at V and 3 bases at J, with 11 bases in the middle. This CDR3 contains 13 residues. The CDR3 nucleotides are TGTGCCAGCAGGCCGTACAGGGACACTGAAGCTTTCTTT. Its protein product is CASRPYRDTEAFF.

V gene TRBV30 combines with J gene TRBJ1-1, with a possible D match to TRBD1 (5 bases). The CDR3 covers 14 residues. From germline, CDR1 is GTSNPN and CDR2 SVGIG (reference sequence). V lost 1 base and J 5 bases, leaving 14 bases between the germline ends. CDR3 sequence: CAWSGGSLGTEAFF. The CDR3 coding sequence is TGTGCCTGGAGTGGGGGGTCTTTAGGGACTGAAGCTTTCTTT.

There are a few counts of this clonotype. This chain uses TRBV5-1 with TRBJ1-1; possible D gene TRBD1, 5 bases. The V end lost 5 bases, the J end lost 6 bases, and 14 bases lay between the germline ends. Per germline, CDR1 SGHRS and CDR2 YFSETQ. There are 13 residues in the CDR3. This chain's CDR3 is CASRGDLGSEAFF. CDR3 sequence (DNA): TGCGCCAGCAGGGGGGACCTGGGCTCTGAAGCTTTCTTT. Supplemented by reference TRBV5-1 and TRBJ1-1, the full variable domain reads KAGVTQTPRYLIKTRGQQVTLSCSPISGHRSVSWYQQTPGQGLQFLFEYFSETQRNKGNFPGRFSGRQFSNSRSEMNVSTLELGDSALYLCASRGDLGSEAFFGQGTRLTVV.

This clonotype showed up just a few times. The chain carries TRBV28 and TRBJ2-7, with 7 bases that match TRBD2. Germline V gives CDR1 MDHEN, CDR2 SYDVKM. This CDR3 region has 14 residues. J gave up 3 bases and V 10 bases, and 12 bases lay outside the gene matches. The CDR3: CATVPPGGGYEQYF. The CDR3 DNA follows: TGTGCCACGGTTCCCCCGGGGGGAGGCTACGAGCAGTACTTC.